These T cell receptor beta chains were read from a single sample in a study of PD-1 blockade in mismatch repair-deficient tumors. Libraries were prepared by immunoSEQ multiplex PCR; TCRdb keeps only in-frame clonotypes and omits some of them. The sample holds over 800 clones, 69% seen once. The sample was primary tumor tissue, taken from a patient treated with pembrolizumab. These receptors were collected from an adult with mismatch repair-deficient cancer. Both conserved end residues are part of each CDR3. D genes are given only for firm matches. Rows may omit the clone size; those that give it use once, few, many or a size class.

j_call clone_size v_call d_call cdr3_nt cdr3_aa
TRBJ2-5 . TRBV6-5 . TGTGCCAGCAGGTTGCCAGGGGCTTGGGAGACCCAGTACTTC CASRLPGAWETQYF
TRBJ2-1 . TRBV6-6 . TGTGCCAGCAGTTACGATGAGCAGTTCTTC CASSYDEQFF
TRBJ2-3 few TRBV30 TRBD2 TGTGCCTGGAGTGTGGGACTAGCGATAGATACGCAGTATTTT CAWSVGLAIDTQYF
TRBJ2-3 once TRBV11-2 . TGTGCCAGCAGCTTAGACATACAGCCCACAGATACGCAGTATTTT CASSLDIQPTDTQYF
TRBJ2-4 large TRBV28 TRBD2 TGTGCCAGCAGTCCCTGGGAGGGGGCCAAAAACATTCAGTACTTC CASSPWEGAKNIQYF
TRBJ2-5 . TRBV9 TRBD2 TGTGCCAGCAGCGTAGCTCCTAGCGGGAGAGAGACCCAGTACTTC CASSVAPSGRETQYF
TRBJ2-1 hyperexpanded TRBV11-3 . TGTGCCAGCAGCTTAGAAGTCCGTGGGAATGAGCAGTTCTTC CASSLEVRGNEQFF
TRBJ1-4 . TRBV4-1 . TGCGCCAGCAGCCGCGGGACTCATCCAACTAATGAAAAACTGTTTTTT CASSRGTHPTNEKLFF
TRBJ2-1 . TRBV10-2 TRBD1 TGCGCCAGCAGTGAGTCGGTCAGGGGGACCAAGTTCTTC CASSESVRGTKFF
TRBJ2-5 . TRBV11-3 . TGTGCCAGCAGCCATTGGGACACCCAAGAGACCCAGTACTTC CASSHWDTQETQYF
TRBJ1-1 . TRBV5-1 . TGCGCCAGCAGCTCGACAGGTTTGAACACTGAAGCTTTCTTT CASSSTGLNTEAFF
TRBJ2-4 . TRBV7-2 TRBD2 TGTGCCAGCAGCTTTAGCGGGAGACTTAGCGACATTCAGTACTTC CASSFSGRLSDIQYF
TRBJ1-1 . TRBV5-1 . TGCGCCAGCAGCTTGGGGGTCGGCGTCCACACTGAAGCTTTCTTT CASSLGVGVHTEAFF
TRBJ1-4 . TRBV19 . TGTGCCAGTAGTTCCCTCGGGTTCATCGAAAAACTGTTTTTT CASSSLGFIEKLFF
TRBJ2-6 . TRBV28 . TGTGCCAGCAGTTTAGGCAGTCCCTCTGGGGCCAACGTCCTGACTTTC CASSLGSPSGANVLTF
TRBJ2-1 . TRBV11-2 TRBD1 TGTGCCAGCAGCTTAGGACAGGGGAATGAGCAGTTCTTC CASSLGQGNEQFF
TRBJ2-1 . TRBV12-5 . TGTGCTAGTGGTTCCCCACGGGGCTACAATGAGCAGTTCTTC CASGSPRGYNEQFF
TRBJ2-1 . TRBV28 . TGTGCCAGCAGTTTCCACCCGGACTATTGGCAGTTCTTC CASSFHPDYWQFF
TRBJ1-1 . TRBV19 . TGTGCCAGTACCCCGGATCAGGACACTGAAGCTTTCTTT CASTPDQDTEAFF
TRBJ2-1 . TRBV11-3 . TGTGCCAGCAGCTTAGACCACAGGGCTTCGGATGAGCAGTTCTTC CASSLDHRASDEQFF
TRBJ1-1 few TRBV12-5 . TGTGCTAGTGGTTTGGTACTCGGAGGAAACACTGAAGCTTTCTTT CASGLVLGGNTEAFF
TRBJ2-2 . TRBV29-1 . TGCAGCGTTGGAGAGGTTAGGAGGCAAAAAGCTTCCGGGGAGCTGTTTTTT CSVGEVRRQKASGELFF
TRBJ2-3 few TRBV4-3 . TGCGCCAGCAGCCAATCAACAGGGAGTCAAGATACGCAGTATTTT CASSQSTGSQDTQYF
TRBJ2-7 . TRBV7-3 TRBD2 TGTGCCAGCAGCTTAACGGGCGGGAGTACCTACGAGCAGTACTTC CASSLTGGSTYEQYF
TRBJ1-1 . TRBV5-1 . TGCGCCAGCAGTCCCGACAGGTTGAACACTGAAGCTTTCTTT CASSPDRLNTEAFF
TRBJ2-3 few TRBV30 . TGTGCCTGGAGTGTACTAGGAGGGGCTAAAGATACGCAGTATTTT CAWSVLGGAKDTQYF